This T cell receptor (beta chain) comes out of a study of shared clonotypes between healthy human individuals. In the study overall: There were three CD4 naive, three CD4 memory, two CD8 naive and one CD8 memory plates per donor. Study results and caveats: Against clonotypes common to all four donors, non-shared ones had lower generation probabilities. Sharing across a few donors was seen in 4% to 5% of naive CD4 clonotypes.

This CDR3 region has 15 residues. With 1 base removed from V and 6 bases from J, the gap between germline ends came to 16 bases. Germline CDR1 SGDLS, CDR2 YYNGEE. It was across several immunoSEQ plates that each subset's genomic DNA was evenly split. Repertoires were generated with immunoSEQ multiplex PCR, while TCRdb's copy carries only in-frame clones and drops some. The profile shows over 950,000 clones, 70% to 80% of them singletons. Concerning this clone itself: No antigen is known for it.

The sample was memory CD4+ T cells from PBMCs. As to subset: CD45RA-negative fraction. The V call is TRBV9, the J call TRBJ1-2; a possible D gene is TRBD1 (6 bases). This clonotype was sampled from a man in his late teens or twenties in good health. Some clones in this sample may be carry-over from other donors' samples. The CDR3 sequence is CASSVLGGGYDGYTF. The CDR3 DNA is TGTGCCAGCAGCGTACTGGGAGGGGGATATGATGGCTACACCTTC.